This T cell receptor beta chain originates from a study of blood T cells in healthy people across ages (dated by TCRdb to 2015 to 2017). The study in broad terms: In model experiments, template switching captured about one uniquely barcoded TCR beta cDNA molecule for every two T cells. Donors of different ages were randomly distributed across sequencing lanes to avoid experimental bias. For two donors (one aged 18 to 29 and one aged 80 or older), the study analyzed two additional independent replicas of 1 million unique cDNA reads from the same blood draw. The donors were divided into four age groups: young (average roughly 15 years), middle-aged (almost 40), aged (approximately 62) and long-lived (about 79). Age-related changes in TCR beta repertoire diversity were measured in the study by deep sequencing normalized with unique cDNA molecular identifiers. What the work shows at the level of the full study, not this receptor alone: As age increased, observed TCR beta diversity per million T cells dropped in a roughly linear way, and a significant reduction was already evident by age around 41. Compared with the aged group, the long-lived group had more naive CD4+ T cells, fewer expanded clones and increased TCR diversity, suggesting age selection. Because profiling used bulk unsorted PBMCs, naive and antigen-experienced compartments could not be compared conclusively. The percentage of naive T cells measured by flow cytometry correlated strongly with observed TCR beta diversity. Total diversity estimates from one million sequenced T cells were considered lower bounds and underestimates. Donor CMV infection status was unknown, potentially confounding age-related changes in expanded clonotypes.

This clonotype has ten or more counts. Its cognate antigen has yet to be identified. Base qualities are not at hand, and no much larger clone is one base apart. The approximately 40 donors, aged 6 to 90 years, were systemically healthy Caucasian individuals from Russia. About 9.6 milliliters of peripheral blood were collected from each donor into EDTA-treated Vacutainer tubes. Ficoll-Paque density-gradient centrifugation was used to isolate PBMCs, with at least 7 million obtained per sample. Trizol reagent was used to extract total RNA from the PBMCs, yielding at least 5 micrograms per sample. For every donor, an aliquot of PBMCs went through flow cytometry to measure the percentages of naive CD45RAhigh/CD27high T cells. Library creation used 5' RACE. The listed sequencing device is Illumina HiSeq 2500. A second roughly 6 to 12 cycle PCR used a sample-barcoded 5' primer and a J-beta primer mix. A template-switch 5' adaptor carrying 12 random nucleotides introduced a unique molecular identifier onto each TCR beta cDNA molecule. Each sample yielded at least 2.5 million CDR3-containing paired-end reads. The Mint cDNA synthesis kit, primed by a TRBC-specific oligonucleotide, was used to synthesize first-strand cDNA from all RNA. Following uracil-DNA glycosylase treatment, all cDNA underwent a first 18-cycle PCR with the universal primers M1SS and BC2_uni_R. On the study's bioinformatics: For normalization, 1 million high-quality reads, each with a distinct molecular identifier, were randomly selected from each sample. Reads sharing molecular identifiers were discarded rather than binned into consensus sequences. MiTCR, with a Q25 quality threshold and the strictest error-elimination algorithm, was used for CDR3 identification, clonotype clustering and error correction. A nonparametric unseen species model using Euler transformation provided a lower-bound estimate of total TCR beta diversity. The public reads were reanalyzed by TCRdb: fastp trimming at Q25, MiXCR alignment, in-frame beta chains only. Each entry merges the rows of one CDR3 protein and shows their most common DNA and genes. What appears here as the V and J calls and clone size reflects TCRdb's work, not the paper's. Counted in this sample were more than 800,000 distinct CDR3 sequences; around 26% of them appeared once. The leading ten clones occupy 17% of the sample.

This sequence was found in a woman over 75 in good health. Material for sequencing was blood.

The DNA sequence follows: TGTGCCAGCAGTCCCAGCACACAGGGTGGGAACGAGCAGTACTTC. This translates into CASSPSTQGGNEQYF. The rearranged segments are TRBV6-1 and TRBJ2-7, and the D gene may be TRBD1, 6 bases matching. The CDR3 covers 15 residues, taking in both the cysteine and the phenylalanine. Only the CDR3 DNA is retained, 45 bases long and in frame from the first base. For CDR1 and CDR2, the germline V gene lists MNHNS and SASEGT. V lost 5 bases and J lost 5 bases; the stretch between them is 19 bases long.